This entry lists 17 T cell receptor beta chains sequenced from one sample in a study of blood T cell repertoires in COVID-19. Only in-frame clones appear in the TCRdb table, and some are missing; sequencing was by immunoSEQ multiplex PCR. The sample holds over 85,000 clones, 76% seen once. Sequencing used peripheral blood. The receptors stem from a woman of 80 years or more with acute or convalescent COVID-19.

V gene TRBV20-1 combines with J gene TRBJ2-5, with 7 bases matching TRBD1. Trimming cost V 7 bases and J 4 bases; bases outside gene matches: 3. Germline-derived CDR1 and CDR2 are DFQATT and SNEGSKA (reference sequence). This CDR3 region has 11 residues. Here the CDR3 DNA reads TGCAGTGGGACAGGCGGAGAGACCCAGTACTTC. Its translation: CSGTGGETQYF.

The J gene is TRBJ2-3, the V gene TRBV19; 9 bases fit TRBD2. The V segment lost 4 bases and the J segment 3 bases; nucleotides outside the gene matches: 8. Germline CDR1 and CDR2: LNHDA and SQIVND (reference sequence). CDR3 size: 16 residues. The CDR3 loop reads CASSTSSGRWTDTQYF. In DNA form, the CDR3 reads TGTGCCAGTAGTACAAGTAGCGGGAGATGGACAGATACGCAGTATTTT.

The J gene is TRBJ1-1, the V gene TRBV5-1; D is unclear. V lost 0 bases and J lost 0, with 3 bases in between. Germline CDR1 and CDR2: SGHRS and YFSETQ. This CDR3 spans 13 amino acids. The CDR3 here is CASSLALNTEAFF. CDR3 nucleotides: TGCGCCAGCAGCTTGGCATTGAACACTGAAGCTTTCTTT.

This clone was counted only a few times. The CDR3 region has the DNA TGTGCCAGTAGTGGGCCGGGACAGGGTCTCCACGAGCAGTACTTC. Translation: CASSGPGQGLHEQYF. V gene TRBV19 combines with J gene TRBJ2-7, with 9 bases that match TRBD1. This CDR3 spans 15 amino acids. Germline V gives CDR1 LNHDA, CDR2 SQIVND (reference sequence). Unmatched junction bases numbered 10, after V lost 5 bases and J lost 5 bases.

Written as DNA, the CDR3 is TGCGCCAGCAGCTTACAGGAGGGCTATGGCTACACCTTC. Protein: CASSLQEGYGYTF. The chain has TRBV5-1 and TRBJ1-2; TRBD1 might be the D (5 bases). V was trimmed by 2 bases and J by 4 bases, leaving 9 bases between them. Per germline, CDR1 SGHRS and CDR2 YFSETQ. The CDR3 runs to 13 residues.

The V gene is TRBV7-6, the J gene TRBJ1-3; no definite D call. CDR1 SGHVS and CDR2 FNYEAQ come from the germline V gene. Trimming shortened V by 2 bases and J by 0 bases, and 17 bases separated the two germline ends. The CDR3 is 18 amino acids. The CDR3 loop is CASSLMEGSSVSGNTIYF. CDR3 DNA sequence: TGTGCCAGCAGCTTAATGGAGGGTAGTTCAGTCTCTGGAAACACCATATATTTT. Looking up the rest from reference TRBV7-6 and TRBJ1-3 gives the full variable domain: GAGVSQSPRYKVTKRGQDVALRCDPISGHVSLYWYRQALGQGPEFLTYFNYEAQQDKSGLPNDRFSAERPEGSISTLTIQRTEQRDSAMYRCASSLMEGSSVSGNTIYFGEGSWLTVV.

The rearrangement uses TRBV6-6 and TRBJ2-7, with TRBD2 matching 10 bases. The CDR3 is 16 residues long. Germline CDR1 and CDR2: MNHNY and SVGAGI (reference sequence). V trimming: 5 bases; J trimming: 4 bases; junction bases outside the gene matches: 11. This CDR3 reads CASSPSVVTSGYEQYF. The CDR3 DNA follows: TGTGCCAGCAGTCCCTCGGTCGTGACTAGCGGGTACGAGCAGTACTTC.

The chain couples TRBV3-1 (or the pseudogene TRBV3-2) to TRBJ2-5; TRBD1 agrees at 9 bases. The V gene end was trimmed by 4 bases and the J gene end by 5 bases; junction bases not matched to a gene: 5. In germline, CDR1 is LGHDT, CDR2 YNNKEL (reference sequence). The CDR3 has 14 amino acids. DNA for the CDR3: TGTGCCAGCAGCCCTGGACAGGGGCTCGAGACCCAGTACTTC. Protein product: CASSPGQGLETQYF.

The chain uses TRBV2 and TRBJ1-6; possibly TRBD1 for D (5 bases). The CDR3 loop spans 15 amino acids. From germline, CDR1 is SNHLY and CDR2 FYNNEI. The V end lost 0 bases, the J end lost 11 bases, and 14 bases lay between the germline ends. The CDR3 bases are TGTGCCAGCAGTGAAGCGCGGAGGGGTGTAACACCCCTCCACTTT. This translates into CASSEARRGVTPLHF.

CDR3 sequence (DNA): TGTGCCAGCAGCCAAACGGAGGAGGGTAACTATGGCTACACCTTC. As protein: CASSQTEEGNYGYTF. The V gene is TRBV3-1 (or the pseudogene TRBV3-2), the J gene TRBJ1-2; D not certain. Trimming took 2 bases from V and 1 from J, leaving 11 bases between them. This CDR3 spans 15 amino acids. The germline CDR1 and CDR2 sequences are LGHDT and YNNKEL (reference sequence).

The V gene is TRBV4-1, the J gene TRBJ2-2; D is perhaps TRBD2 (6 bases). Germline V gene data show CDR1 as MGHRA and CDR2 as YSYEKL. Trimming pared 0 bases from V and 7 bases from J, leaving 15 bases between. CDR3 length: 16 amino acids. CDR3 amino acids: CASSQDRAGQIGELFF. DNA of the CDR3: TGCGCCAGCAGCCAAGACCGGGCGGGGCAGATCGGGGAGCTGTTTTTT.

This clone occurred once. V and J are TRBV27 and TRBJ2-2; tentatively, D is TRBD1 (6 bases). The germline CDR1 and CDR2 sequences are MNHEY and SMNVEV (reference sequence). This CDR3 contains 14 residues. Trimming took off 5 bases at V and 6 bases at J, with 13 bases between the two ends. CDR3 nucleotide sequence: TGTGCCAGCAGTAGTTACAGGGTTCCCGGGGAGCTGTTTTTT. Its translation: CASSSYRVPGELFF.

The chain is built from TRBV5-5 and TRBJ2-1; 12 bases are a match to TRBD2. CDR3 length equals 16 residues. Germline lookup yields CDR1 SGHKS and CDR2 YYEKEE (reference sequence). The junction had 1 base not matched to a gene; V was cut back by 1 base and J by 2 bases. Here the CDR3 reads CASSLLAGGTYNEQFF. As DNA, the CDR3 is TGTGCCAGCAGCTTGCTAGCGGGAGGGACCTACAATGAGCAGTTCTTC.

The chain combines TRBV11-2 with TRBJ2-2; 10 bases map to TRBD1. The CDR3 contains 16 residues. The germline V gene encodes CDR1 SGHAT and CDR2 FQNNGV. The V segment lost 8 bases and the J segment 5 bases; nucleotides outside the gene matches: 11. The CDR3 DNA follows: TGTGCCAGCGTTTTTGGACAGGGGGTTTATACCGGGGAGCTGTTTTTT. Encoded protein: CASVFGQGVYTGELFF. Drawing the rest from reference TRBV11-2 and TRBJ2-2, the complete variable domain is EAGVAQSPRYKIIEKRQSVAFWCNPISGHATLYWYQQILGQGPKLLIQFQNNGVVDDSQLPKDRFSAERLKGVDSTLKIQPAKLEDSAVYLCASVFGQGVYTGELFFGEGSRLTVL.

This chain uses TRBV18 with TRBJ1-1, with 10 bases lining up with TRBD1. V lost 3 bases to trimming and J lost 4 bases; unmatched junction nucleotides: 2. The CDR3 is 14 residues long. Germline values: CDR1 KGHSH, CDR2 LQKENI. The CDR3 region is CASSPGQGGTEAFF. The CDR3 DNA is TGTGCCAGCTCACCCGGACAGGGGGGCACTGAAGCTTTCTTT.

The chain carries TRBV7-2 and TRBJ2-3; D is perhaps TRBD2 (6 bases). V lost 5 bases and J lost 2, with 11 bases in between. The CDR3 covers 14 residues. Germline V CDR1 and CDR2: SGHTA, FQGNSA. The CDR3 loop reads CASSRGGSTDTQYF. DNA of the CDR3: TGTGCCAGCAGCCGCGGAGGGTCCACAGATACGCAGTATTTT.

The genes are TRBV6-5 and TRBJ2-7, with D possibly matching TRBD1 (6 bases). The CDR3 has 15 residues. Germline CDR1 MNHEY, CDR2 SVGAGI. The germline V and J ends were trimmed by 6 bases and 1 base, with 16 bases remaining between them. CDR3 residues: CASRGETGTSYEQYF. CDR3 DNA: TGTGCCAGCAGGGGGGAAACAGGGACATCCTACGAGCAGTACTTC.